This entry lists 25 T cell receptor beta chains sequenced from one sample in a study of blood T cells in healthy people across ages. The use of a sample-barcoded 5' primer and a J-beta primer mix characterized a second PCR of roughly 7 to 12 cycles. TCRdb reanalysed the 5' RACE reads using MiXCR and keeps one entry per CDR3 protein. Seen here are about 1.7 million distinct CDR3 sequences, about 30% observed once, and the top ten hold over 7%. Sequenced sample: blood. The receptors shown here come from a woman younger than 45 in good health.

The chain employs TRBV5-1 and TRBJ2-3, with 7 bases identical to TRBD1. The CDR3 length is 15 residues. Germline CDR1 and CDR2: SGHRS and YFSETQ. After removal of 4 bases from V and 7 bases from J, the junction contained 12 bases not matched to a gene. The CDR3: CASSPGDRGPNTQYF. For the CDR3, the DNA is TGCGCCAGCAGCCCCGGAGATAGGGGGCCCAATACGCAGTATTTT.

This chain joins TRBV12-3 or TRBV12-4 and TRBJ2-1; D gene unclear. CDR3 length: 12 amino acids. Between the trimmed V and J ends, which lost 3 bases and 9 bases, there was a span of 9 bases. The CDR3 loop reads CASSFLRLEQFF. CDR3 nucleotides: TGTGCCAGCAGTTTCTTGCGACTTGAGCAGTTCTTC.

The chain links TRBV29-1 to TRBJ1-2; D remains ambiguous. The CDR3 totals 12 residues. V lost 4 bases and J lost 4, with 10 bases in between. Germline loops: CDR1 SQVTM, CDR2 ANQGSEA. The CDR3 sequence: CSVATEFYGYTF. The DNA of the CDR3 is TGCAGCGTTGCGACTGAATTCTATGGCTACACCTTC.

This clonotype was observed a handful of times. Mismatch with germline at one junction end may stem from a read error. The chain couples TRBV5-1 to TRBJ2-7; the D gene is possibly TRBD1 (6 bases). CDR3 length equals 16 residues. CDR1 and CDR2 from the germline V gene are SGHRS and YFSETQ. CDR3 in DNA: TGCGCCAGCAGCTTGACCGCCGGACAGCTGGTTTACGGGCAGTACTTC. It is translated as CASSLTAGQLVYGQYF. The full variable domain, rest sourced from reference TRBV5-1 and TRBJ2-7, is KAGVTQTPRYLIKTRGQQVTLSCSPISGHRSVSWYQQTPGQGLQFLFEYFSETQRNKGNFPGRFSGRQFSNSRSEMNVSTLELGDSALYLCASSLTAGQLVYGQYFGPGTRLTVT.

The V call is TRBV10-1, the J call TRBJ2-2; 10 nucleotides match TRBD2. Germline loops: CDR1 WNHNN, CDR2 SYGVQD (reference sequence). Losses at the gene ends were 4 bases for V and 5 bases for J; bases not matched to a gene: 1. This CDR3 has 14 residues. The CDR3 protein is CASSALAGTGELFF. The DNA for the CDR3 is TGCGCCAGCAGTGCACTAGCGGGAACCGGGGAGCTGTTTTTT.

In this sample, this clonotype turned up a few times. V usage is TRBV7-2 and J usage is TRBJ2-1; TRBD1 aligns across 10 bases. V dropped 5 bases and J dropped 9; count of bases not matched to a gene: 10. The germline V gene has CDR1 SGHTA and CDR2 FQGNSA. The length of the CDR3 is 15 residues. CDR3 protein: CASSRSGQGVGEQFF. In DNA, the CDR3 is TGTGCCAGCAGCCGATCCGGACAGGGGGTCGGTGAGCAGTTCTTC.

The gene calls are TRBV5-1 and TRBJ2-5, with D unresolved. Between the trimmed V and J ends, which lost 0 bases and 3 bases, there was a span of 9 bases. The CDR3 contains 14 residues. From germline, CDR1 is SGHRS and CDR2 YFSETQ. The CDR3 here is CASSLALEKETQYF. Written as DNA, the CDR3 is TGCGCCAGCAGCTTGGCGCTGGAGAAAGAGACCCAGTACTTC.

This chain uses TRBV20-1 with TRBJ2-1; 9 nucleotides agree with TRBD2. The junction had 14 bases not matched to a gene; V was cut back by 6 bases and J by 2 bases. Germline lookup yields CDR1 DFQATT and CDR2 SNEGSKA (reference sequence). CDR3 length equals 17 residues. The CDR3 DNA reads TGCAGTGCAAACGCGGGGGCGCGGGGGGGAACCTACAATGAGCAGTTCTTC. Protein product: CSANAGARGGTYNEQFF.

This clonotype has at least ten counts. V and J are TRBV2 and TRBJ2-5; D possibly corresponds to TRBD1 (6 bases). Per the germline V gene, CDR1 is SNHLY and CDR2 is FYNNEI. The V gene lost 8 bases and the J gene lost 5 bases, with 18 bases spanning the gap. The CDR3 has 14 amino acids. The CDR3 DNA follows: TGTGCCAGCCGGGATACAGGGCGTTGGGAGACCCAGTACTTC. Translated, it gives CASRDTGRWETQYF.

V usage is TRBV6-5 and J usage is TRBJ1-1; D remains unclear. Trimming took off 7 bases at V and 1 base at J, with 13 bases between the two ends. Germline V gene sequence: CDR1 MNHEY, CDR2 SVGAGI. The CDR3 is 14 amino acids. CDR3 loop: CASKRLDWNTEAFF. The CDR3, as DNA: TGTGCCAGCAAACGCCTCGACTGGAACACTGAAGCTTTCTTT.

The rearrangement links TRBV6-5 to TRBJ2-3; a weak D match, TRBD1 (6 bases). This CDR3 contains 16 residues. Germline-derived CDR1 and CDR2 are MNHEY and SVGAGI. V lost 2 bases and J lost 1, with 13 bases in between. CDR3 in amino acids: CASSYDSGVRTDTQYF. The CDR3 DNA follows: TGTGCCAGCAGTTACGACTCAGGGGTCCGCACAGATACGCAGTATTTT.

This clonotype came up a few times. V is TRBV5-1 and J is TRBJ1-6; D might be TRBD1 (5 bases). The CDR3 extends over 18 amino acids. V gave up 4 bases and J gave up 0 bases, with 17 bases separating them. Germline V lookup: CDR1 SGHRS, CDR2 YFSETQ. For the CDR3, the DNA is TGCGCCAGCAGCATTTCCGGGACGCCTCGCTCCTATAATTCACCCCTCCACTTT. The encoded protein is CASSISGTPRSYNSPLHF.

V is TRBV6-5 and J is TRBJ2-4, with TRBD2 identical over 12 bases. With 6 bases clipped from V and 13 bases from J, the junction kept 13 bases outside the gene matches. Germline-derived CDR1 and CDR2 are MNHEY and SVGAGI. The CDR3 covers 15 residues. The CDR3 DNA sequence: TGTGCCAGCAGCACACTAGCGGGAGGAAGGAATGAGCAGTACTTC. The encoded protein is CASSTLAGGRNEQYF.

The V call is TRBV24-1, the J call TRBJ2-3, with 7 positions matching TRBD1. V lost 1 base and J lost 1; bases outside the gene matches: 4. Germline CDR1 reads KGHDR; CDR2 reads SFDVKD. This CDR3 has 16 residues. The CDR3 DNA follows: TGTGCCACCAGTGATTTCCGCGGACAGGGCACAGATACGCAGTATTTT. This translates into CATSDFRGQGTDTQYF.

V gene TRBV6-6 combines with J gene TRBJ1-3, with unresolved D. Germline V gene lookup returns CDR1 MNHNY and CDR2 SVGAGI (reference sequence). Trimming took 5 bases from V and 3 from J, leaving 11 bases between them. The CDR3 loop spans 14 amino acids. The CDR3 loop is CASSHGENGNTIYF. CDR3 nucleotides: TGTGCCAGCAGTCATGGAGAAAATGGAAACACCATATATTTT.

At least ten counts were recorded for this clonotype. The chain links TRBV5-1 to TRBJ2-3, with D hard to call. Trimming removed 4 bases from V and 1 base from J, with 7 bases in between. Germline V gene lookup returns CDR1 SGHRS and CDR2 YFSETQ. The CDR3 loop spans 13 amino acids. For the CDR3, the DNA is TGCGCCAGCAGCCCCTGGGGCACAGATACGCAGTATTTT. Its protein product is CASSPWGTDTQYF.

This clonotype was counted once. The chain carries TRBV28 and TRBJ1-5; TRBD1 agrees at 7 bases. After removal of 6 bases from V and 3 bases from J, the junction contained 8 bases not matched to a gene. This CDR3 contains 15 residues. CDR1 MDHEN and CDR2 SYDVKM come from the germline V gene. The chain's CDR3 is CASSQDRVPNQPQHF. Here the CDR3 DNA reads TGTGCCAGCAGCCAAGACAGGGTCCCCAATCAGCCCCAGCATTTT.

The J gene is TRBJ2-6, the V gene TRBV2; D unresolved. Between the trimmed V and J ends, which lost 5 bases and 7 bases, there was a span of 12 bases. This CDR3 comprises 14 residues. CDR1 and CDR2 (germline): SNHLY, FYNNEI. CDR3 residues: CASSPTWGANVLTF. The CDR3 DNA sequence: TGTGCCAGCAGTCCCACCTGGGGAGCCAACGTCCTGACTTTC.

This chain connects TRBV12-3 or TRBV12-4 to TRBJ2-1; 8 bases fit TRBD1. The ends lost 7 bases at V and 10 bases at J; junction bases unmatched: 9. CDR3 length equals 13 residues. The CDR3 is CASTSRGLYEQFF. The CDR3 nucleotides are TGTGCCAGCACGTCCAGGGGGCTCTACGAGCAGTTCTTC.

There are a few counts of this clonotype. The chain recombines TRBV5-5 with TRBJ1-1, with no clear D. The CDR3 spans 14 residues. The V gene's germline CDR1 is SGHKS and CDR2 YYEKEE (reference sequence). The V gene lost 3 bases and the J gene lost 1 base, with 10 bases spanning the gap. The CDR3 DNA is TGTGCCAGCAGCTGGAGGGCGGGGAACACTGAAGCTTTCTTT. Translating gives CASSWRAGNTEAFF.

The J gene is TRBJ1-5, the V gene TRBV6-6, with a tentative D call TRBD1 (6 bases). Germline loops: CDR1 MNHNY, CDR2 SVGAGI (reference sequence). The CDR3 sequence is 15 residues long. Trimming removed 2 bases at V and 2 bases at J, with 10 bases between. Here the CDR3 DNA reads TGTGCCAGCAGTTACGTGGGGGGCGGCAATCAGCCCCAGCATTTT. Protein: CASSYVGGGNQPQHF.

In regard to this clonotype: A read error may explain this, as a much larger clone is one base away. CDR3 in amino acids: CSSAGGGLQTQFF. In nucleotides, the CDR3 is TGCAGCTCAGCCGGGGGGGGCCTCCAGACCCAGTTCTTC. This chain connects TRBV29-1 to TRBJ2-1, with TRBD2 matching over 8 bases. This CDR3 has 13 amino acids. The germline V gene has CDR1 SQVTM and CDR2 ANQGSEA. The V segment lost 8 bases and the J segment 13 bases; nucleotides outside the gene matches: 16.

The chain links TRBV6-6 to TRBJ2-4; no firm D call. Germline CDR1 reads MNHNY; CDR2 reads SVGAGI (reference sequence). The CDR3 is made up of 13 amino acids. Trimming took off 0 bases at V and 7 bases at J, with 7 bases between the two ends. CDR3 loop: CASSYSLRNIQYF. The CDR3 DNA is TGTGCCAGCAGTTACTCTTTGAGGAACATTCAGTACTTC.

The chain couples TRBV5-6 to TRBJ2-1; no reliable D call. V was cut by 5 bases and J by 10 bases, with 13 bases left in between. This CDR3 comprises 12 residues. From germline, CDR1 is SGHDT and CDR2 YYEEEE. The CDR3 sequence: CASRVGVEEQFF. Written as DNA, the CDR3 is TGTGCCAGCAGGGTCGGAGTTGAGGAGCAGTTCTTC.

This clonotype came up many times. V gene TRBV15 combines with J gene TRBJ2-5; D is perhaps TRBD2 (5 bases). The CDR3 extends over 15 amino acids. The V end lost 0 bases, the J end lost 4 bases, and 12 bases lay between the germline ends. Germline V lookup: CDR1 LNHNV, CDR2 YYDKDF (reference sequence). In nucleotides, the CDR3 is TGTGCCACCAGCAGAGATAGAGGGATGGGAGAGACCCAGTACTTC. It specifies CATSRDRGMGETQYF.